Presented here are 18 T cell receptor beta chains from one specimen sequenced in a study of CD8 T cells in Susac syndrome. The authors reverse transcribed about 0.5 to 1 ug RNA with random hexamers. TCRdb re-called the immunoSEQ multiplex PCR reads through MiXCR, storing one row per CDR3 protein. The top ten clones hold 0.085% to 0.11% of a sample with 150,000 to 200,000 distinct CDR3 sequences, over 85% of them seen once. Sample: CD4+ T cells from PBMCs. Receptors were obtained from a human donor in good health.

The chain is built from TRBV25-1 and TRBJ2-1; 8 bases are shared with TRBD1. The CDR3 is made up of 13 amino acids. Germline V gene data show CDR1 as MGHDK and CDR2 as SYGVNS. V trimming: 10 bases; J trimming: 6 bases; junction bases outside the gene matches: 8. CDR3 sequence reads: CATDGQGGNEQFF. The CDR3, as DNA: TGTGCCACGGACGGACAGGGCGGCAATGAGCAGTTCTTC.

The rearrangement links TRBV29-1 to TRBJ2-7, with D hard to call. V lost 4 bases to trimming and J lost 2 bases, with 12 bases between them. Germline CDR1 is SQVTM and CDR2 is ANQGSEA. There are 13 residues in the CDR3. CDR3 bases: TGCAGCGTTGGGAAAGGAACCCCCTACGAGCAGTACTTC. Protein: CSVGKGTPYEQYF.

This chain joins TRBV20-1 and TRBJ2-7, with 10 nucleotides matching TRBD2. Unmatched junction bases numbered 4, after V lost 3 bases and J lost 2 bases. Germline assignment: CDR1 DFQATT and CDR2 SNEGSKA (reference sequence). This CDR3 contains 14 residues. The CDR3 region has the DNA TGCAGTGCTAGTACTACTAGCGGGGCCTACGAGCAGTACTTC. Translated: CSASTTSGAYEQYF.

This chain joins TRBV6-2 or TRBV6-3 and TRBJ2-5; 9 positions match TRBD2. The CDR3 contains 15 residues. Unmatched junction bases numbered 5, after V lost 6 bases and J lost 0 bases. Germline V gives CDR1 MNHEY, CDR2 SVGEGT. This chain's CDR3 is CASRGLAAHQETQYF. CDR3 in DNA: TGTGCCAGCAGGGGACTAGCTGCACACCAAGAGACCCAGTACTTC.

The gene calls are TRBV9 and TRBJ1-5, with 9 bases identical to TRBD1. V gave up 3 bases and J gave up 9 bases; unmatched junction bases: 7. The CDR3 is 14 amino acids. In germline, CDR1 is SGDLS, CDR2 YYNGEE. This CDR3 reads CASSGQQGAGPQHF. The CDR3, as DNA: TGTGCCAGCAGCGGGCAACAGGGGGCCGGGCCCCAGCATTTT.

Here the CDR3 reads CSAKVGGSYEQYF. As DNA, the CDR3 is TGCAGCGCCAAGGTCGGAGGCTCCTACGAGCAGTACTTC. The V gene is TRBV29-1, the J gene TRBJ2-7; a possible D gene is TRBD2 (5 bases). The CDR3 is 13 amino acids. From germline, CDR1 is SQVTM and CDR2 ANQGSEA. Trimming took off 7 bases at V and 0 bases at J, with 13 bases between the two ends.

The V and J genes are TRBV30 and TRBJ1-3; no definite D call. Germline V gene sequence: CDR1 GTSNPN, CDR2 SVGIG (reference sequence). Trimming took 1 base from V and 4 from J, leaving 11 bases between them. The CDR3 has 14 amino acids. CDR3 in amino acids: CAWSEGNFGNTIYF. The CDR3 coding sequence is TGTGCCTGGAGTGAAGGGAATTTCGGAAACACCATATATTTT. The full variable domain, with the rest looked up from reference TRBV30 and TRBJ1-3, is SQTIHQWPATLVQPVGSPLSLECTVEGTSNPNLYWYRQAAGRGLQLLFYSVGIGQISSEVPQNLSASRPQDRQFILSSKKLLLSDSGFYLCAWSEGNFGNTIYFGEGSWLTVV.

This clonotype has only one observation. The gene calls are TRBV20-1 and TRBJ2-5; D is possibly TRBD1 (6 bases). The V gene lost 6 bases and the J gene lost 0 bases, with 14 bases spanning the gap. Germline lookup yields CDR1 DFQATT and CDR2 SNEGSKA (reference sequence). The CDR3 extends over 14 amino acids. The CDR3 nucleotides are TGCAGTGCGGCCGTGACAGGTCACCAAGAGACCCAGTACTTC. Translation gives CSAAVTGHQETQYF.

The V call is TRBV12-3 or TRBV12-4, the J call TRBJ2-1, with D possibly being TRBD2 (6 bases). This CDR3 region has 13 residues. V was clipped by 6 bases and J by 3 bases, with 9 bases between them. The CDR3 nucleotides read TGTGCCAGCAGGGGGGACTTCTACAATGAGCAGTTCTTC. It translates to CASRGDFYNEQFF.

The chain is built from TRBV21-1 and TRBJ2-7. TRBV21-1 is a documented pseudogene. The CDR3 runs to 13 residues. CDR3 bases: TGTGCCAGCAGCTGGAAGACGACCTACGAGCAGTACTTC. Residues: CASSWKTTYEQYF.

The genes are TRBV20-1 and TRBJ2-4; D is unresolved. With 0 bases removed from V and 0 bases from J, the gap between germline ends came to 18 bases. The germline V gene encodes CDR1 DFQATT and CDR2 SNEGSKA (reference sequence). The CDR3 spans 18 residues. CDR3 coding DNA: TGCAGTGCTAGAGATCCTAACTCCCTCGAGCTAGCCAAAAACATTCAGTACTTC. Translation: CSARDPNSLELAKNIQYF.

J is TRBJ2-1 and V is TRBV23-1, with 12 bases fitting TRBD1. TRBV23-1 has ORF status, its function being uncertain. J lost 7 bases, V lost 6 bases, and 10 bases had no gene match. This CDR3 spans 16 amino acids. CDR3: CASRATPGQGANEQFF. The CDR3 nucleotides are TGCGCCAGCAGGGCCACGCCGGGACAGGGGGCTAATGAGCAGTTCTTC.

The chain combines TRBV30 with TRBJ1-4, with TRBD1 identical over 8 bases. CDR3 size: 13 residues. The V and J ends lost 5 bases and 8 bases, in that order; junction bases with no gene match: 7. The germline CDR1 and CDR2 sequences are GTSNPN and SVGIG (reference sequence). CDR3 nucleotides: TGTGCCTGGGACAGGGGACCAGGGGAAAAACTGTTTTTT. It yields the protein CAWDRGPGEKLFF.

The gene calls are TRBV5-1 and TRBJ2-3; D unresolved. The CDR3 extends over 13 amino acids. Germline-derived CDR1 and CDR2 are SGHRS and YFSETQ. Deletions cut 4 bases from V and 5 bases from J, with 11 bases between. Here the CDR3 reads CASSPSTLDTQYF. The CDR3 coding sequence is TGCGCCAGCAGCCCATCAACGCTAGATACGCAGTATTTT.

DNA for the CDR3: TGTGCCAGCAGCTCCCAGGTAGCGGGGAGTAATGAGCAGTTCTTC. Translated, it gives CASSSQVAGSNEQFF. The chain is built from TRBV11-1 and TRBJ2-1; the match to TRBD2 covers 8 bases. Germline trimming cut 4 bases from V and 7 bases from J; bases unmatched to any gene: 9. There are 15 residues in the CDR3. Germline CDR1 and CDR2: SGHAT and FQDESV (reference sequence).

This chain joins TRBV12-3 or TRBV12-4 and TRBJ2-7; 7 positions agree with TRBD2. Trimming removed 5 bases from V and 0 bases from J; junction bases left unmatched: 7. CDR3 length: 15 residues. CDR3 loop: CASSPLASSSYEQYF. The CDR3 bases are TGTGCCAGCAGTCCACTAGCGTCTAGCTCCTACGAGCAGTACTTC.

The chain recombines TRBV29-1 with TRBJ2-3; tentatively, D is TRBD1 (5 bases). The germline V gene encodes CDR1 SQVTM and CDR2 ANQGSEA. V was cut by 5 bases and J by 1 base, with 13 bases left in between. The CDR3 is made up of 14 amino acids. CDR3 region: CSVRGQMGTDTQYF. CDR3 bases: TGCAGCGTTAGGGGCCAAATGGGCACAGATACGCAGTATTTT.

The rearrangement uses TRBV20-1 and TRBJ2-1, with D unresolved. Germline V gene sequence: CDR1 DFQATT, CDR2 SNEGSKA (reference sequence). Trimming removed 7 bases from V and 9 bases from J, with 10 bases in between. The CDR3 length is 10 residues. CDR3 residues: CSVELSEQFF. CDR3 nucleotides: TGCAGTGTAGAGTTGTCTGAGCAGTTCTTC.